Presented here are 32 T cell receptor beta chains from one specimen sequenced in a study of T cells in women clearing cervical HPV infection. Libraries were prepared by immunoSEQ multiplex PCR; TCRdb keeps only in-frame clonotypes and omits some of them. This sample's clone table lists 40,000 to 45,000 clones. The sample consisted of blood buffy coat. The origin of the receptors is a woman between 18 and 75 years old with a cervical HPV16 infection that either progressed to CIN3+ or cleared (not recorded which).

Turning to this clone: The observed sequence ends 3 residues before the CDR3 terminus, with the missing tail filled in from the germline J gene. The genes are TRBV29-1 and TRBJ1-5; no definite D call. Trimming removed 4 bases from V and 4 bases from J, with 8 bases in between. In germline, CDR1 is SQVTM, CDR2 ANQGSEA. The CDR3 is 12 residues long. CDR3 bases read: TGCAGCGTTGGAGCCGAGAATCAGCCC. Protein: CSVGAENQP. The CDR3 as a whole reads CSVGAENQPQHF.

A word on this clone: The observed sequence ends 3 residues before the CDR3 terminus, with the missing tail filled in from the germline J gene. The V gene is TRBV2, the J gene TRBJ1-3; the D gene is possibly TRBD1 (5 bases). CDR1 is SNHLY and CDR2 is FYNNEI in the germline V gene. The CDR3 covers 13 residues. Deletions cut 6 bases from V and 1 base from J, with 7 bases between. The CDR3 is CASSRTSGNTIYF. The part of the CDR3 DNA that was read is TGTGCCAGCAGCCGGACATCTGGAAACACC.

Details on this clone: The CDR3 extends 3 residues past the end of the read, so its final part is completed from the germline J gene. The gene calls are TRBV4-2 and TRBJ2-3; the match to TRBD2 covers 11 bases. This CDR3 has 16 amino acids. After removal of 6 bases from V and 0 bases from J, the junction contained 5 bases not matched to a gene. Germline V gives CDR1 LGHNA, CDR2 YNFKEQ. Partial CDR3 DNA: TGTGCCAGCAGTCTCGGGACTAGCGGTAGCACAGATACG. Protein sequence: CASSLGTSGSTDT. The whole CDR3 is CASSLGTSGSTDTQYF.

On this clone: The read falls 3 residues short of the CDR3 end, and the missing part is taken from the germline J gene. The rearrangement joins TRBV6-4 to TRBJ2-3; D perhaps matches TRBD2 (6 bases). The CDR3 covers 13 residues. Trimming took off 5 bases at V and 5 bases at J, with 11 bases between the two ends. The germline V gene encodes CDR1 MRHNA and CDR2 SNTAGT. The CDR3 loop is CASSYRLGDTQYF. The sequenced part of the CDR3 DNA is TGTGCCAGCAGTTACCGACTAGGAGATACG.

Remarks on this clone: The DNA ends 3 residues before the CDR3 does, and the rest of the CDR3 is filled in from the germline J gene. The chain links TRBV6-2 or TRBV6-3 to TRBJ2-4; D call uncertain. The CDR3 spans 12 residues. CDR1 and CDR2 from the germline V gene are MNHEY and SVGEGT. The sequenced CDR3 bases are TGTGCCAGCAGTGAGGTCAACTATGGT. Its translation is CASSEVNYG. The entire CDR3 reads CASSEVNYGQYF.

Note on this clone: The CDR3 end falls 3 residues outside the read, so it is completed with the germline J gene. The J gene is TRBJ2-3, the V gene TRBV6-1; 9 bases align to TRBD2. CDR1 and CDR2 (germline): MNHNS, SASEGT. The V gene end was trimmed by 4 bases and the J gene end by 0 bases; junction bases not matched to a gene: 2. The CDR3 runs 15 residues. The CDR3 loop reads CASSASGGSTDTQYF. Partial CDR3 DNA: TGTGCCAGCAGTGCCAGCGGGGGGAGCACAGATACG.

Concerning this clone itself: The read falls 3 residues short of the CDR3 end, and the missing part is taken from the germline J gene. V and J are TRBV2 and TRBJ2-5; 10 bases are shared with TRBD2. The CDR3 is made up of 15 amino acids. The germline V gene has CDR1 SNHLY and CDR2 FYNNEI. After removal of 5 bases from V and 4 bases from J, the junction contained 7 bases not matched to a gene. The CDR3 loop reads CASSPLAGVGETQYF. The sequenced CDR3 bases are TGTGCCAGCAGTCCCCTAGCGGGAGTGGGAGAGACC.

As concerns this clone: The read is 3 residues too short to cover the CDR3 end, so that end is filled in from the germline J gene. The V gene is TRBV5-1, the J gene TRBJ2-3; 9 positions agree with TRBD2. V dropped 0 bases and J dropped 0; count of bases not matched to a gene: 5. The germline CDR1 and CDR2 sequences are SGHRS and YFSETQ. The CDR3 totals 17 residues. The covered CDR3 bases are TGCGCCAGCAGCTTGGAGAGCGGGGGGCCAAGCACAGATACG. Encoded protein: CASSLESGGPSTDT. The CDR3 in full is CASSLESGGPSTDTQYF.

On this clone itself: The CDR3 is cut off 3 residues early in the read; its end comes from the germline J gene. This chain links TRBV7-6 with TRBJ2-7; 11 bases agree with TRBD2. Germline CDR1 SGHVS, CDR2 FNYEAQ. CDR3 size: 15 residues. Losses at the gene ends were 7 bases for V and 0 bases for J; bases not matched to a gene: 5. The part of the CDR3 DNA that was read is TGTGCCAGCAACCCTGGGACTAGCGGCTCCTACGAG. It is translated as CASNPGTSGSYE. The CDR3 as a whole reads CASNPGTSGSYEQYF.

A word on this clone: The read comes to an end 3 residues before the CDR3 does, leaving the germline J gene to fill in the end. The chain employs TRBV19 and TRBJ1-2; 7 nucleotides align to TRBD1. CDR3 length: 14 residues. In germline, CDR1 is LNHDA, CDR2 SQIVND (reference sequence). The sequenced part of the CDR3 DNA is TGTGCCAGTACCCGGCGGGACAGTTCGATCGGC. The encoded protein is CASTRRDSSIG. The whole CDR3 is CASTRRDSSIGYTF.

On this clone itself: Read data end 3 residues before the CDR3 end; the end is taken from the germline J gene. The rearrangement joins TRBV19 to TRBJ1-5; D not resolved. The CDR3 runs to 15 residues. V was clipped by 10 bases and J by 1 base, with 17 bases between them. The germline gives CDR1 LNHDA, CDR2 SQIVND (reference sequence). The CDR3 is CATKEAGGSNQPQHF. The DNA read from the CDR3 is TGTGCCACCAAGGAGGCAGGAGGAAGCAATCAGCCC. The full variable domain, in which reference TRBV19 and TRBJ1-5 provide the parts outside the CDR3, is DGGITQSPKYLFRKEGQNVTLSCEQNLNHDAMYWYRQDPGQGLRLIYYSQIVNDFQKGDIAEGYSVSREKKESFPLTVTSAQKNPTAFYLCATKEAGGSNQPQHFGDGTRLSIL.

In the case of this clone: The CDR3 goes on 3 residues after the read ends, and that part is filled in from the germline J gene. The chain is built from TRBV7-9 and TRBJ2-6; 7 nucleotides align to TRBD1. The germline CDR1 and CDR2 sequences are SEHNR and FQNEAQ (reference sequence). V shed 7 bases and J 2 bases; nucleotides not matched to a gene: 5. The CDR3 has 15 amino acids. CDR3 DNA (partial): TGTGCCAGCATCCTTCAGGGGGCTGGGGCCAACGTC. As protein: CASILQGAGANV. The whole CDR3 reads CASILQGAGANVLTF.

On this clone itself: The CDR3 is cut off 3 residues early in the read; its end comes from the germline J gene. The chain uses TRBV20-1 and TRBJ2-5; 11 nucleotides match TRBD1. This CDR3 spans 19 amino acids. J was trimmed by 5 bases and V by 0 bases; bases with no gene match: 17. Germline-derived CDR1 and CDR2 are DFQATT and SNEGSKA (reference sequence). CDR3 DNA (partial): TGCAGTGCTAGAGATCTGGGGTGGACAGGGGGCATGGAATGGGAGACC. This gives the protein CSARDLGWTGGMEWET. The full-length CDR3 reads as CSARDLGWTGGMEWETQYF.

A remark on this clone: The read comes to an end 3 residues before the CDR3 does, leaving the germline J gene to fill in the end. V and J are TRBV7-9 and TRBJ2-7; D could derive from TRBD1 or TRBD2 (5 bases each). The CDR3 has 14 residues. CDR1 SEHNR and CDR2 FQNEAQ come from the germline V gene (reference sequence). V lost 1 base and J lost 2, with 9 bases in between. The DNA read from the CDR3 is TGTGCCAGCAGCTTAGAGAGGGGAGCCTACGAG. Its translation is CASSLERGAYE. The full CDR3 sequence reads CASSLERGAYEQYF.

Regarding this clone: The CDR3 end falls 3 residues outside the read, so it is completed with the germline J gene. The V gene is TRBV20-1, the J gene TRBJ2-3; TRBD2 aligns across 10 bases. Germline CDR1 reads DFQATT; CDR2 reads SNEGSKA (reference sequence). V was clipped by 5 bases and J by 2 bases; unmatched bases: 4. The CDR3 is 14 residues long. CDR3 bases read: TGCAGTGCTCGTAGCGGGGGGCCCACAGATACG. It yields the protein CSARSGGPTDT. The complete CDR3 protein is CSARSGGPTDTQYF.

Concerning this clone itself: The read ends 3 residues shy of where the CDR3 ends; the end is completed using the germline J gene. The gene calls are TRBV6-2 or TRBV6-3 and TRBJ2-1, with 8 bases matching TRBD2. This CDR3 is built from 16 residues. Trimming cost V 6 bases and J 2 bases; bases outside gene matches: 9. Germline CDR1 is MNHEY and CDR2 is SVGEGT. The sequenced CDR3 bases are TGTGCCAGCAGCCAATTAGCGGGGAGAGCCTACAATGAG. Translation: CASSQLAGRAYNE. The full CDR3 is CASSQLAGRAYNEQFF.

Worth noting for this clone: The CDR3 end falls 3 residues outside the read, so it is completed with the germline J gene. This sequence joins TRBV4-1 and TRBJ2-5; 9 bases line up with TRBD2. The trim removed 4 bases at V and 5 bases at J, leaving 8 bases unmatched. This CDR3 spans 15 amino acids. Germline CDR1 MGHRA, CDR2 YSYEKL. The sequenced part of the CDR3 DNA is TGCGCCAGCAGCCTATTAGCGGGAGCTGGGGAGACC. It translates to CASSLLAGAGET. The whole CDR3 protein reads CASSLLAGAGETQYF.

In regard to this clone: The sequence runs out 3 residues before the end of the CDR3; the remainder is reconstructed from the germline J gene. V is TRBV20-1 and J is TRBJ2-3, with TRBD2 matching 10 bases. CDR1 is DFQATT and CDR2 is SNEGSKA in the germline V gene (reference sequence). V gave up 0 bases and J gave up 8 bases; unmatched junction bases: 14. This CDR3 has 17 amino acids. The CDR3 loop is CSARDYGSPSGSGTQYF. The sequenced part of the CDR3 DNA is TGCAGTGCTAGAGATTACGGGTCGCCTAGCGGGAGTGGTACG.

CDR3: CSGLAGADTQYF. CDR3 bases read: TGCAGCGGATTAGCGGGAGCAGATACG. The chain employs TRBV29-1 and TRBJ2-3; 9 bases are a match to TRBD2. Read coverage stops 3 residues before the CDR3 terminus; the germline J gene supplies the remainder. The CDR3 runs 12 residues. Germline values: CDR1 SQVTM, CDR2 ANQGSEA. Trimming took 7 bases from V and 4 from J; bases not matched to a gene: 3.

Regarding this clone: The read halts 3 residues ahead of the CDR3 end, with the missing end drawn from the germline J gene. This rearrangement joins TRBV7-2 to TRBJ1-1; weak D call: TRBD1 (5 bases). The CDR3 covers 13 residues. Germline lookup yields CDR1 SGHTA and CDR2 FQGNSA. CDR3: CASSPQGGVEAFF. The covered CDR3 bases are TGTGCCAGCAGTCCTCAGGGAGGAGTGGAA.

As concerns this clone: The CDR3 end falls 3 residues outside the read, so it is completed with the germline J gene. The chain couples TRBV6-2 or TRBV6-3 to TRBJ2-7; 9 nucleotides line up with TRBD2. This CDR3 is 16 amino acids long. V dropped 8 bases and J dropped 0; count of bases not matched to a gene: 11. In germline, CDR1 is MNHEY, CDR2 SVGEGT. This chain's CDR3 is CASRTLSGRSSYEQYF. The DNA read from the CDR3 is TGTGCCAGCCGTACTCTTAGCGGGAGAAGCTCCTACGAG.

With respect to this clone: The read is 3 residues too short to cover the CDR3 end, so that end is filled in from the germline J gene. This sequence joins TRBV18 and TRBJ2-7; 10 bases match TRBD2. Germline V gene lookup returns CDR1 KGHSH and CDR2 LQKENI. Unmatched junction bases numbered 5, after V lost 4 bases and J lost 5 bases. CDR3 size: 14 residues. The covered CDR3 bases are TGTGCCAGCTCACTCTCTAGCGGGAGCAACGAG. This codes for CASSLSSGSNE. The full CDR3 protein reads CASSLSSGSNEQYF.

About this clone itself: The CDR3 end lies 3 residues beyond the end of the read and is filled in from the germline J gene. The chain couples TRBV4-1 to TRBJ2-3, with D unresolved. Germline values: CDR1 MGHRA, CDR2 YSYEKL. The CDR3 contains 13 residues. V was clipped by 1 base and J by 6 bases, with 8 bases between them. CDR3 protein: CASSQALKDTQYF. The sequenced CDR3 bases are TGCGCCAGCAGCCAAGCACTTAAGGATACG.

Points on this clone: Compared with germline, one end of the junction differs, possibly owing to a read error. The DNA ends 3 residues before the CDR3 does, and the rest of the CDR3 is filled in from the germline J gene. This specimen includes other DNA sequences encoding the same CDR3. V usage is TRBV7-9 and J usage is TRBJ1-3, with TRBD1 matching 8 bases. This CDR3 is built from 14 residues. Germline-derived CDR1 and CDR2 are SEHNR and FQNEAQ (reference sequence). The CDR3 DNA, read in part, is TGTGCCAGCAGCTCAGGGGGCTCTGGAAACACG. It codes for CASSSGGSGNT. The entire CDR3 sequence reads CASSSGGSGNTIYF.

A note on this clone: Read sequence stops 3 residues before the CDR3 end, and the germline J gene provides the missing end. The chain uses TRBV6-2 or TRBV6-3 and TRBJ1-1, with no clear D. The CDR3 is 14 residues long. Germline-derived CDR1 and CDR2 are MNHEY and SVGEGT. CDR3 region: CASSYEGLGTEAFF. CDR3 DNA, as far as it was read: TGTGCCAGCAGTTACGAGGGCCTGGGTACCGAA.

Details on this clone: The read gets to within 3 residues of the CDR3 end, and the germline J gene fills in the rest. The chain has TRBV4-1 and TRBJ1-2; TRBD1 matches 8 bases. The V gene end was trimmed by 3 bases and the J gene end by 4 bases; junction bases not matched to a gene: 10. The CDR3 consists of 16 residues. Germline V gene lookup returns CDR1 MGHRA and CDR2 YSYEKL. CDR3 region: CASSHLSGQGAYGYTF. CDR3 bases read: TGCGCCAGCAGCCACTTATCCGGACAGGGAGCCTATGGC.

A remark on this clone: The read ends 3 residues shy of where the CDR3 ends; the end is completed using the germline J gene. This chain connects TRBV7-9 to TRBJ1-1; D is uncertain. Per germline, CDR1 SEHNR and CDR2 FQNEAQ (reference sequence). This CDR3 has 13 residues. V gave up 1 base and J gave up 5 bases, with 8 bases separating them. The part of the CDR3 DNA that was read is TGTGCCAGCAGCTTAGAGGGCGAGACTGAA. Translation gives CASSLEGETE. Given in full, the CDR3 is CASSLEGETEAFF.

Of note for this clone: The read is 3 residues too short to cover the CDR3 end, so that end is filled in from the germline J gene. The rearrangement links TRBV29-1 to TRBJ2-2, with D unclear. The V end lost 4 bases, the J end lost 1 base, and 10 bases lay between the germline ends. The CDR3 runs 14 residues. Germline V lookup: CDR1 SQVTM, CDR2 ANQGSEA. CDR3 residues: CSVGRLQNTGELFF. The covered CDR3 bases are TGCAGCGTTGGTCGGTTGCAGAACACCGGGGAG.

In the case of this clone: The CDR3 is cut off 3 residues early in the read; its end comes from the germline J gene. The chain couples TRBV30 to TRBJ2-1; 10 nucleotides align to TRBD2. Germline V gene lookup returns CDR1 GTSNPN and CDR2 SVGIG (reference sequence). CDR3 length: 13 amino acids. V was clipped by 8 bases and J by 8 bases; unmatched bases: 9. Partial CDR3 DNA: TGTGCCCTTGGACTAGCGGAGGGCCATGAG. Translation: CALGLAEGHE. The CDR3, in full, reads CALGLAEGHEQFF.

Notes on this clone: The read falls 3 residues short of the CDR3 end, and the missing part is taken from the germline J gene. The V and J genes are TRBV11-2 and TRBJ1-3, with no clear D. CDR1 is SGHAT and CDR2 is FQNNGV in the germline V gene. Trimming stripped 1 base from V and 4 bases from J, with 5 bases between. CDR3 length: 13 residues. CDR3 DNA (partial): TGTGCCAGCAGCTTAGTCGGGGGAAACACC. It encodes CASSLVGGNT. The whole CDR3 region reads CASSLVGGNTIYF.

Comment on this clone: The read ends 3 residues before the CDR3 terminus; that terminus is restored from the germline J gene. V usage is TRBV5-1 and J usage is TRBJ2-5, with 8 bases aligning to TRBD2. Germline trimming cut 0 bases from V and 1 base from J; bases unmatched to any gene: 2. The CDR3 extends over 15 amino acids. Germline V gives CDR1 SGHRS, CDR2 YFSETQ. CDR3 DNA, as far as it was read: TGCGCCAGCAGCTTGGGTACTAGCGGCCAAGAGACC. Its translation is CASSLGTSGQET. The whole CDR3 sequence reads CASSLGTSGQETQYF.

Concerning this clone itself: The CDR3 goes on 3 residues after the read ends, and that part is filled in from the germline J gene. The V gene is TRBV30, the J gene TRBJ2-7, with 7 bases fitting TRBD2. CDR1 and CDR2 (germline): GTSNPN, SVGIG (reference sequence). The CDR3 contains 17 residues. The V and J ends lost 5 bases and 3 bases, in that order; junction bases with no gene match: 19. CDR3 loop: CAWGGRVCSRQFYEQYF. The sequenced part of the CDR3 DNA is TGTGCCTGGGGGGGGAGGGTCTGCTCCAGGCAGTTCTACGAG.